These T cell receptor beta chains were read from a single sample in a study of T cells in Graves' hyperthyroidism and ophthalmopathy. MiXCR was run by TCRdb on the multiplex PCR reads, yielding one entry per CDR3 protein. The table shows a few hundred thousand distinct CDR3 sequences, with over 45% occurring only once. Sequenced material: peripheral blood or thyroid tissue (not recorded which). The receptors come from an adult woman with Graves' disease, either hyperthyroidism or ophthalmopathy (not recorded which). Each CDR3 is given with its conserved first and last residue. A D gene is named only where the DNA matches it firmly. Clone sizes are given selectively: once, few, many, or a class where the clone is expanded.

TRBD1	.	TRBV7-8	TRBJ2-6	CASSWTGWDGANVLTF	TGTGCCAGCAGCTGGACAGGGTGGGATGGGGCCAACGTCCTGACTTTC
TRBD2	.	TRBV7-2	TRBJ2-3	CASSLMGGRVGDTQYF	TGTGCCAGCAGCTTAATGGGCGGGAGGGTCGGAGATACGCAGTATTTT
.	few	TRBV29-1	TRBJ1-1	CSVEVSQWAFF	TGCAGCGTTGAGGTGTCCCAGTGGGCTTTCTTT
TRBD1	many	TRBV6-1	TRBJ2-5	CASSDGQGIGETQYF	TGTGCCAGCAGTGACGGACAGGGTATCGGAGAGACCCAGTACTTC
TRBD2	many	TRBV9	TRBJ2-5	CASSVGLAGGPGRETQYF	TGTGCCAGCAGCGTAGGACTAGCGGGAGGGCCTGGGCGAGAGACCCAGTACTTC
.	.	TRBV28	TRBJ2-5	CASSPGDRSETQYF	TGTGCCAGCAGCCCGGGCGATCGATCAGAGACCCAGTACTTC
.	.	TRBV29-1	TRBJ1-2	CSVGDKNYGYTF	TGCAGCGTTGGGGACAAAAACTATGGCTACACCTTC
TRBD2	.	TRBV2	TRBJ2-5	CASKGLAVQETQYF	TGTGCCAGCAAGGGACTAGCGGTGCAAGAGACCCAGTACTTC
.	once	TRBV5-1	TRBJ1-4	CASSWTPTPGEKLFF	TGCGCCAGCAGCTGGACACCAACCCCGGGGGAAAAACTGTTTTTT
.	.	TRBV7-2	TRBJ2-6	CASSQTGGRVLTF	TGCGCCAGCAGCCAAACTGGGGGCAGAGTCCTGACTTTC
.	few	TRBV29-1	TRBJ2-6	CSVLTGSISGANVLTF	TGCAGCGTCCTAACAGGATCCATCTCTGGGGCCAACGTCCTGACTTTC
.	.	TRBV15	TRBJ1-3	CATSRDRHSYSGNTIYF	TGTGCCACCAGCAGAGATAGGCACTCTTACTCTGGAAACACCATATATTTT
.	few	TRBV15	TRBJ1-1	CATSARWNTEAFF	TGTGCCACCAGCGCCAGGTGGAACACTGAAGCTTTCTTT
.	.	TRBV7-3	TRBJ2-7	CASSISGSNYEQYF	TGTGCCAGCAGCATCTCAGGGTCCAACTACGAGCAGTACTTC
.	many	TRBV7-2	TRBJ1-4	CASSFQFGLTNEKLFF	TGTGCCAGCAGCTTCCAGTTTGGATTAACTAATGAAAAACTGTTTTTT
.	many	TRBV19	TRBJ1-1	CASRSWGTEAFF	TGTGCCAGTAGAAGTTGGGGGACTGAAGCTTTCTTT
.	.	TRBV12-3/TRBV12-4	TRBJ2-7	CASSGPEDTYEQYF	TGTGCCAGCAGTGGGCCGGAAGACACCTACGAGCAGTACTTC
.	few	TRBV5-5	TRBJ2-7	CASGDSGLYEQYF	TGTGCCAGCGGCGACAGCGGATTATACGAGCAGTACTTC
.	.	TRBV20-1	TRBJ1-1	CSLGIVGAFF	TGCAGTTTAGGGATCGTGGGAGCTTTCTTT
.	once	TRBV6-4	TRBJ2-7	CASNPGHIYEQYF	TGTGCCAGCAACCCGGGACATATCTACGAGCAGTACTTC
.	few	TRBV5-4	TRBJ1-2	CASSWDATNYGYTF	TGTGCCAGCAGCTGGGACGCCACTAACTATGGCTACACCTTC
TRBD1	few	TRBV14	TRBJ2-7	CASSQRLGTGGAEQYF	TGTGCCAGCAGCCAAAGACTGGGGACAGGGGGCGCGGAGCAGTACTTC
.	.	TRBV9	TRBJ1-1	CASSTYRDGTEAFF	TGTGCCAGCAGCACCTACAGGGATGGGACTGAAGCTTTCTTT
.	.	TRBV7-6	TRBJ2-7	CASSLNMGNEQYF	TGTGCCAGCAGCTTAAATATGGGGAACGAGCAGTACTTC
.	.	TRBV28	TRBJ2-6	CASGTVGANVLTF	TGTGCCAGCGGGACTGTGGGGGCCAACGTCCTGACTTTC
.	.	TRBV2	TRBJ1-1	CASTPGENTEAFF	TGTGCCAGCACCCCCGGGGAGAACACTGAAGCTTTCTTT
.	.	TRBV2	TRBJ2-7	CASSDGWASYEQYF	TGTGCCAGCAGTGATGGATGGGCTTCCTACGAGCAGTACTTC
.	few	TRBV7-9	TRBJ2-5	CASSLSGRPEETQYF	TGTGCCAGCAGCTTATCGGGCAGGCCGGAAGAGACCCAGTACTTC
.	.	TRBV9	TRBJ1-3	CASSVGPGNTIYF	TGTGCCAGCAGCGTAGGGCCAGGGAACACCATATATTTT
.	.	TRBV6-4	TRBJ2-6	CATKPGTDDGANVLTF	TGTGCCACCAAACCGGGGACGGACGATGGGGCCAACGTCCTGACTTTC
.	many	TRBV4-1	TRBJ1-5	CASSQGNQPQHF	TGTGCCAGCAGTCAGGGCAATCAGCCCCAGCATTTT
.	.	TRBV5-1	TRBJ1-2	CASSLHTANYGYTF	TGCGCCAGCAGCCTACATACCGCTAACTATGGCTACACCTTC
.	.	TRBV11-2	TRBJ1-2	CASSPYRQMGLYGYTF	TGTGCCAGCAGCCCATACCGACAGATGGGACTCTATGGCTACACCTTC
.	few	TRBV10-3	TRBJ1-3	CAISSRGSGNTIYF	TGTGCCATCAGTTCTCGGGGATCTGGAAACACCATATATTTT
.	many	TRBV10-2	TRBJ2-7	CASRVDNSYEQYF	TGCGCCAGCAGGGTGGACAACTCCTACGAGCAGTACTTC
.	.	TRBV2	TRBJ2-2	CASTKQGGELFF	TGTGCCAGCACCAAACAGGGAGGGGAGCTGTTTTTT
.	few	TRBV4-1	TRBJ1-3	CASSQGWQIFSGNTIYF	TGCGCCAGCAGCCAAGGATGGCAAATCTTCTCTGGAAACACCATATATTTT
TRBD1	many	TRBV5-1	TRBJ1-5	CASRGGTGFDQPQHF	TGCGCCAGCAGGGGGGGGACAGGGTTTGATCAGCCCCAGCATTTT
.	few	TRBV29-1	TRBJ1-2	CSVDEPSDYTF	TGCAGCGTTGATGAACCGAGCGACTACACCTTC
TRBD1	few	TRBV7-3	TRBJ2-6	CASSLLQGAGANVLTF	TGTGCCAGCAGCTTACTTCAGGGGGCTGGGGCCAACGTCCTGACTTTC
.	.	TRBV29-1	TRBJ2-6	CSVLQGSGSGANVLTF	TGCAGCGTACTACAGGGTAGCGGCTCTGGGGCCAACGTCCTGACTTTC
.	.	TRBV10-3	TRBJ1-1	CAISAGLGGDTEAFF	TGTGCCATCAGTGCAGGGTTGGGGGGGGACACTGAAGCTTTCTTT
.	few	TRBV6-1	TRBJ1-5	CASSEGVSSINQPQHF	TGTGCCAGCAGTGAAGGGGTCTCTTCGATCAATCAGCCCCAGCATTTT
.	once	TRBV29-1	TRBJ2-2	CSVLGNTGELFF	TGCAGCGTTTTAGGGAACACCGGGGAGCTGTTTTTT
.	.	TRBV6-6	TRBJ1-1	CASSRPNIIEAFF	TGTGCCAGCAGTCGCCCCAACATCATTGAAGCTTTCTTT
.	.	TRBV7-2	TRBJ2-2	CASSLGQVKSGELFF	TGTGCCAGCAGCTTAGGACAGGTTAAATCGGGGGAGCTGTTTTTT
.	many	TRBV2	TRBJ2-7	CASFLGPTYEQYF	TGTGCCAGCTTTTTGGGGCCAACCTACGAGCAGTACTTC
.	.	TRBV10-3	TRBJ2-5	CAISEQEEWQTQYF	TGTGCCATCAGTGAGCAGGAGGAGTGGCAGACCCAGTACTTC
TRBD1	few	TRBV24-1	TRBJ1-2	CATSRTGQNYGYTF	TGTGCCACCAGTAGGACAGGTCAAAACTATGGCTACACCTTC
TRBD1	.	TRBV20-1	TRBJ2-7	CSAEQGAGGYEQYF	TGCAGTGCAGAACAGGGGGCAGGTGGATACGAGCAGTACTTC
.	many	TRBV11-1	TRBJ2-5	CASSFERLETQYF	TGTGCCAGCAGCTTCGAAAGGTTGGAGACCCAGTACTTC
TRBD1	many	TRBV15	TRBJ2-7	CATSRFGTGNNQQYF	TGTGCCACCAGCAGATTCGGGACAGGGAACAACCAGCAGTACTTC
.	.	TRBV7-2	TRBJ1-1	CASSLALARNTEAFF	TGTGCCAGCAGCTTAGCGCTCGCCAGGAACACTGAAGCTTTCTTT
.	many	TRBV7-2	TRBJ1-1	CASSITNTEAFF	TGTGCCAGCAGCATCACGAACACTGAAGCTTTCTTT
.	.	TRBV12-3/TRBV12-4	TRBJ2-2	CASSLAPPGELFF	TGTGCCAGCAGTTTAGCACCCCCCGGGGAGCTGTTTTTT